This T cell receptor beta chain was obtained from a study of shared clonotypes between healthy human individuals. In the study overall: CD4 naive and CD4 memory each took three plates per donor, while CD8 naive took two and CD8 memory one.

The CDR3 has 12 amino acids. Germline V gene lookup returns CDR1 SQVTM and CDR2 ANQGSEA. Trimming took 3 bases from V and 5 from J, leaving 10 bases between them. This clone has a handful of counts. Clones were read by immunoSEQ multiplex PCR, and TCRdb kept only the in-frame ones, dropping some. The table lists approximately 240,000 clones, about 65% of them singletons. The sequenced sample consisted of memory CD4+ T cells sorted from blood. Noted subset: CD45RA-negative fraction. This TCR was recovered from a man aged 25-45 years in good health. The rearrangement links TRBV29-1 to TRBJ1-1, with D perhaps TRBD1 (6 bases). This CDR3 reads CSVDRGGTEAFF. CDR3 DNA sequence: TGCAGCGTTGATAGGGGGGGGACTGAAGCTTTCTTT.